This T cell receptor beta chain was found in a study of cytomegalovirus exposure and HLA in healthy donors. General study points: An observed cluster of highly shared sequence variants was recorded as a likely sequencing artifact. According to a later analysis, most TCR beta chains associated with CMV appeared HLA-restricted. In a later analysis, a missense DCLRE1C variant was linked to TCR beta V- and J-gene trimming. The study put some 150 TCR beta chains on its list as cytomegalovirus-associated.

Germline V lookup: CDR1 LNHDA, CDR2 SQIVND (reference sequence). This CDR3 has 17 amino acids. The germline V and J ends were trimmed by 2 bases and 2 bases, with 16 bases remaining between them. PCR primers comprised 60 Vbeta and 13 Jbeta primers. The method was immunoSEQ multiplex PCR; TCRdb's version includes in-frame clones alone and lacks a portion of them. The top ten clones hold about 2% of a sample with about 170,000 clones, around 78% of them seen once. Worth noting for this clone: Its antigen is unidentified.

The sequencing input was PBMCs. The TCR sequence derives from a woman aged 25 to 39 in good health and CMV-seropositive. The chain has TRBV19 and TRBJ1-3; a possible D gene is TRBD1 (5 bases). CDR3 nucleotides: TGTGCCAGTAGTATATTTGTAAGACAGACTCCTGGAAACACCATATATTTT. Residues: CASSIFVRQTPGNTIYF.